The 23 T cell receptor beta chains presented below share a single source sample, sequenced in a study of liver allograft versus peripheral blood T cells. Study-wide background: Recipients' peripheral blood served as the comparator for T cell receptor repertoires in transplanted livers.

MiXCR, run by TCRdb on the reads, gives a single entry per CDR3 protein. This table has thousands of distinct CDR3 sequences, 16% appearing once. The receptors originated from a human patient who had a liver transplant. Some of these T cells may belong to the graft donor.

This clonotype is medium-sized. The chain couples TRBV27 to TRBJ1-2; D ambiguous. The V and J ends lost 5 bases and 4 bases respectively, with 20 bases between them. Germline V gene sequence: CDR1 MNHEY, CDR2 SMNVEV (reference sequence). The CDR3 has 16 residues. The CDR3 is CASSPRMGGPLYGYTF. Written as DNA, the CDR3 is TGTGCCAGCAGTCCCCGTATGGGAGGTCCTCTCTATGGCTACACCTTC.

Judged by abundance, this clonotype is medium-sized (0.01 to 0.1%). The chain links TRBV14 to TRBJ2-1, with D hard to call. There are 14 residues in the CDR3. With 6 bases removed from V and 0 bases from J, the gap between germline ends came to 9 bases. The germline gives CDR1 SGHDN, CDR2 FVKESK. Here the CDR3 DNA reads TGTGCCAGCAGACGATCATCCTCCTACAATGAGCAGTTCTTC. It specifies CASRRSSSYNEQFF. Full variable domain (missing parts from reference TRBV14 and TRBJ2-1): EAGVTQFPSHSVIEKGQTVTLRCDPISGHDNLYWYRRVMGKEIKFLLHFVKESKQDESGMPNNRFLAERTGGTYSTLKVQPAELEDSGVYFCASRRSSSYNEQFFGPGTRLTVL.

This clonotype has only a few counts. The chain couples TRBV20-1 to TRBJ2-3; D might be TRBD1 (5 bases). The V end lost 0 bases, the J end lost 2 bases, and 9 bases lay between the germline ends. Germline CDR1 is DFQATT and CDR2 is SNEGSKA (reference sequence). The CDR3 is 14 amino acids. The CDR3 region has the DNA TGCAGTGCTAGAGATAGGGGCACCACAGATACGCAGTATTTT. It codes for CSARDRGTTDTQYF.

This clonotype counts as medium-sized. The rearrangement uses TRBV6-5 and TRBJ1-6; weak D call: TRBD1 (6 bases). Germline CDR1 reads MNHEY; CDR2 reads SVGAGI. The CDR3 sequence is 17 residues long. Trimming shortened V by 0 bases and J by 5 bases, and 14 bases separated the two germline ends. CDR3 nucleotides: TGTGCCAGCAGTTACTCTGGGGGGCCGGTTGATAATTCACCCCTCCACTTT. This codes for CASSYSGGPVDNSPLHF.

This clonotype was picked up one time. With a much larger clone just one base away, this may be a read error. The rearrangement uses TRBV12-5 and TRBJ2-1, with 12 bases matching TRBD2. Looked up from germline, CDR1 is LGHNT and CDR2 is FRNRAP. This CDR3 spans 19 amino acids. The V and J ends lost 0 bases and 10 bases, in that order; junction bases with no gene match: 16. The CDR3 DNA follows: TGTGCTAGTGGTTTGGTACTGGGACTAGCGGGCGACAGCTCCTACGAGCAGTTCTTC. This gives the protein CASGLVLGLAGDSSYEQFF.

The V gene is TRBV12-3 or TRBV12-4, the J gene TRBJ2-7; 16 bases map to TRBD2. V dropped 5 bases and J dropped 3; count of bases not matched to a gene: 13. The CDR3 length is 19 residues. The CDR3 DNA sequence: TGTGCCAGCAGTACCAACCCGGGACTAGCGGGGGGGAAGTTCTACGAGCAGTACTTC. This encodes CASSTNPGLAGGKFYEQYF.

This clonotype appeared a few times. The V and J genes are TRBV7-2 and TRBJ2-1; the D is unclear. The CDR3 is made up of 11 amino acids. V shed 4 bases and J shed 8 bases, with 6 bases lying between them. Germline V lookup: CDR1 SGHTA, CDR2 FQGNSA. CDR3 in DNA: TGTGCCAGCAGCTGGCGCCATGAGCAGTTCTTC. Encoded protein: CASSWRHEQFF.

The chain employs TRBV6-6 and TRBJ2-7; TRBD2 is a possible D gene (5 bases). The CDR3 is 10 residues long. V lost 9 bases to trimming and J lost 6 bases, with 9 bases between them. Germline values: CDR1 MNHNY, CDR2 SVGAGI (reference sequence). CDR3 amino acids: CARRVFEQYF. The CDR3 coding sequence is TGTGCCAGGAGGGTTTTCGAGCAGTACTTC.

The CDR3 DNA reads TGTGCCAGCAGCTTACCCGGGGAAAAGAACACTGAAGCTTTCTTT. Residues: CASSLPGEKNTEAFF. The chain couples TRBV7-9 to TRBJ1-1; the D is unclear. Trimming took 2 bases from V and 1 from J, leaving 11 bases between them. This CDR3 contains 15 residues. CDR1 and CDR2 from the germline V gene are SEHNR and FQNEAQ (reference sequence).

About this clonotype itself: Possible read error: a much larger clone is one base away. This sequence joins TRBV20-1 and TRBJ1-5, with TRBD1 identical over 9 bases. The length of the CDR3 is 13 residues. Germline V gene data show CDR1 as DFQATT and CDR2 as SNEGSKA (reference sequence). CDR3 residues: CSVRGTGNQPQHF. The CDR3, as DNA: TGCAGTGTTAGAGGGACAGGGAATCAGCCCCAGCATTTT.

This clonotype was seen more than once but under ten times. The rearrangement uses TRBV30 and TRBJ1-4; D gene unclear. The V gene's germline CDR1 is GTSNPN and CDR2 SVGIG (reference sequence). This CDR3 is built from 12 residues. The V gene lost 4 bases and the J gene lost 5 bases, with 8 bases spanning the gap. Written as DNA, the CDR3 is TGTGCCTGGACAAGCGGGAATGAAAAACTGTTTTTT. It encodes CAWTSGNEKLFF.

This clonotype is deemed medium-sized. This rearrangement joins TRBV6-1 to TRBJ1-2; no definite D call. Deletions cut 1 base from V and 0 bases from J, with 15 bases between. The CDR3 has 17 amino acids. In germline, CDR1 is MNHNS, CDR2 SASEGT. CDR3 residues: CASSEGWQALANYGYTF. The CDR3 DNA is TGTGCCAGCAGTGAAGGTTGGCAAGCGTTAGCTAACTATGGCTACACCTTC.

By share, this clonotype ranks as medium-sized. This rearrangement joins TRBV18 to TRBJ2-7, with D perhaps being TRBD1 or TRBD2 (5 bases each). The CDR3 is 16 residues long. Trimming took off 0 bases at V and 3 bases at J, with 15 bases between the two ends. CDR1 and CDR2 (germline): KGHSH, LQKENI. The CDR3 here is CASSPPSGTGFYEQYF. The DNA of the CDR3 is TGTGCCAGCTCACCACCGTCAGGGACGGGATTCTACGAGCAGTACTTC.

By share, this clonotype counts as medium-sized. The chain couples TRBV18 to TRBJ1-4; D unclear. V gave up 3 bases and J gave up 8 bases, with 7 bases separating them. This CDR3 comprises 12 residues. The germline V gene has CDR1 KGHSH and CDR2 LQKENI. This chain's CDR3 is CASSPSTEKLFF. CDR3 DNA sequence: TGTGCCAGCTCACCTTCCACGGAAAAACTGTTTTTT.

By sample fraction, this clonotype is medium-sized. V gene TRBV6-8 combines with J gene TRBJ1-6; weak D call: TRBD1 (6 bases). Per the germline V gene, CDR1 is MNHGY and CDR2 is SAAAGT. Deletions cut 2 bases from V and 0 bases from J, with 26 bases between. The CDR3 length is 22 residues. CDR3 protein: CASSYPLLLGKQGSSYNSPLHF. CDR3 nucleotide sequence: TGTGCCAGCAGTTACCCGTTGTTACTCGGAAAGCAGGGGAGCTCCTATAATTCACCCCTCCACTTT.

The chain combines TRBV2 with TRBJ1-1, with a tentative D call TRBD1 (5 bases). Per the germline V gene, CDR1 is SNHLY and CDR2 is FYNNEI. Trimming removed 5 bases from V and 6 bases from J, with 16 bases in between. CDR3 length: 14 amino acids. CDR3 in DNA: TGTGCCAGCAGTCCACTAACCTTGACAGCTGAAGCTTTCTTT. Residues: CASSPLTLTAEAFF.

This clonotype was counted between two and nine times. The chain uses TRBV4-1 and TRBJ1-1, with D possibly matching TRBD1 (5 bases). Germline V CDR1 and CDR2: MGHRA, YSYEKL. The CDR3 runs 17 residues. The V end was cut by 2 bases, the J end by 1 base, with 17 bases between. DNA for the CDR3: TGCGCCAGCAGCCAACCGACTCTCCGCAGGGCGAACACTGAAGCTTTCTTT. It translates to CASSQPTLRRANTEAFF.

This clonotype was counted only a few times. The chain carries TRBV30 and TRBJ2-6; D remains ambiguous. CDR1 and CDR2 (germline): GTSNPN, SVGIG (reference sequence). There are 15 residues in the CDR3. The germline V and J ends were trimmed by 1 base and 0 bases, with 7 bases remaining between them. CDR3 bases: TGTGCCTGGAGTGCCCGGCACTCTGGGGCCAACGTCCTGACTTTC. Translating gives CAWSARHSGANVLTF.

This clonotype is classed as medium-sized. The chain recombines TRBV29-1 with TRBJ1-4; 10 bases match TRBD1. Trimming cost V 7 bases and J 8 bases; bases outside gene matches: 7. The CDR3 sequence is 13 residues long. In germline, CDR1 is SQVTM, CDR2 ANQGSEA. In DNA form, the CDR3 reads TGCAGCGCCCTGACAGGGGGCGCAGAAAAACTGTTTTTT. It yields the protein CSALTGGAEKLFF. The full variable domain, in which reference TRBV29-1 and TRBJ1-4 provide the parts outside the CDR3, is SAVISQKPSRDICQRGTSLTIQCQVDSQVTMMFWYRQQPGQSLTLIATANQGSEATYESGFVIDKFPISRPNLTFSTLTVSNMSPEDSSIYLCSALTGGAEKLFFGSGTQLSVL.

In its sample, this clonotype ranks as medium-sized. The chain has TRBV10-3 and TRBJ1-2; a possible D gene is TRBD1 (6 bases). Deletions cut 6 bases from V and 6 bases from J, with 11 bases between. This CDR3 region has 12 residues. Germline-derived CDR1 and CDR2 are ENHRY and SYGVKD. In DNA, the CDR3 is TGTGCCATCAGCCTACAGGGAAATGGCTACACCTTC. It is translated as CAISLQGNGYTF.

In its sample, this clonotype is medium-sized (0.01 to 0.1%). The rearrangement uses TRBV14 and TRBJ1-2; D gene unclear. CDR1 is SGHDN, CDR2 FVKESK, per germline. There are 13 residues in the CDR3. V was trimmed by 5 bases and J by 5 bases, leaving 12 bases between them. CDR3 sequence: CASSYFPSYGYTF. The CDR3 DNA is TGTGCCAGCAGCTACTTCCCGTCTTATGGCTACACCTTC. Full variable domain (rest looked up from reference TRBV14 and TRBJ1-2): EAGVTQFPSHSVIEKGQTVTLRCDPISGHDNLYWYRRVMGKEIKFLLHFVKESKQDESGMPNNRFLAERTGGTYSTLKVQPAELEDSGVYFCASSYFPSYGYTFGSGTRLTVV.

This clonotype was picked up a small number of times. J is TRBJ1-2 and V is TRBV12-3 or TRBV12-4; D unresolved. The CDR3 sequence is 13 residues long. V was shortened by 5 bases and J by 4 bases, with 11 bases between the two germline ends. The CDR3 loop is CASSRTDSYGYTF. Written as DNA, the CDR3 is TGTGCCAGCAGTAGGACGGATTCCTATGGCTACACCTTC.

This clonotype turned up a few times. The J gene is TRBJ1-1, the V gene TRBV12-5; a weak D match, TRBD1 (6 bases). Between the trimmed V and J ends, which lost 9 bases and 0 bases, there was a span of 17 bases. Per germline, CDR1 LGHNT and CDR2 FRNRAP. This CDR3 has 15 amino acids. The CDR3 DNA reads as TGTGCTAGCGATAACGGGAGGGGGATGAACACTGAAGCTTTCTTT. Protein: CASDNGRGMNTEAFF.